This entry concerns a single T cell receptor (beta chain). This CDR3 spans 13 amino acids. CDR1 is SGHRS and CDR2 is YFSETQ in the germline V gene. Trimming took off 3 bases at V and 2 bases at J, with 7 bases between the two ends. The data stem from a study of blood T cell repertoires in COVID-19. The wider study: The United States, Italy and Spain supplied acute and convalescent COVID-19 samples. PBMCs, B-cell-depleted T cells, or T cells provided the cDNA or gDNA that made up the material.

In the source study's methods: It was from reference gene primer amplification that nucleated cell counts were estimated. Profiling relied on immunoSEQ multiplex PCR, and the TCRdb table lists in-frame clones only, not all of them. That table furnishes V, J and clone size, whereas the DNA furnished D and trimming. The sample has 65,000 to 90,000 clones, around 83% seen once. The receptor was isolated from a woman in her sixties or seventies with acute or convalescent COVID-19. This rearrangement joins TRBV5-1 to TRBJ2-3; D not resolved. The sample comprised peripheral blood. DNA for the CDR3: TGCGCCAGCAGCTCTACGGTCACAGATACGCAGTATTTT. Translated, it gives CASSSTVTDTQYF.